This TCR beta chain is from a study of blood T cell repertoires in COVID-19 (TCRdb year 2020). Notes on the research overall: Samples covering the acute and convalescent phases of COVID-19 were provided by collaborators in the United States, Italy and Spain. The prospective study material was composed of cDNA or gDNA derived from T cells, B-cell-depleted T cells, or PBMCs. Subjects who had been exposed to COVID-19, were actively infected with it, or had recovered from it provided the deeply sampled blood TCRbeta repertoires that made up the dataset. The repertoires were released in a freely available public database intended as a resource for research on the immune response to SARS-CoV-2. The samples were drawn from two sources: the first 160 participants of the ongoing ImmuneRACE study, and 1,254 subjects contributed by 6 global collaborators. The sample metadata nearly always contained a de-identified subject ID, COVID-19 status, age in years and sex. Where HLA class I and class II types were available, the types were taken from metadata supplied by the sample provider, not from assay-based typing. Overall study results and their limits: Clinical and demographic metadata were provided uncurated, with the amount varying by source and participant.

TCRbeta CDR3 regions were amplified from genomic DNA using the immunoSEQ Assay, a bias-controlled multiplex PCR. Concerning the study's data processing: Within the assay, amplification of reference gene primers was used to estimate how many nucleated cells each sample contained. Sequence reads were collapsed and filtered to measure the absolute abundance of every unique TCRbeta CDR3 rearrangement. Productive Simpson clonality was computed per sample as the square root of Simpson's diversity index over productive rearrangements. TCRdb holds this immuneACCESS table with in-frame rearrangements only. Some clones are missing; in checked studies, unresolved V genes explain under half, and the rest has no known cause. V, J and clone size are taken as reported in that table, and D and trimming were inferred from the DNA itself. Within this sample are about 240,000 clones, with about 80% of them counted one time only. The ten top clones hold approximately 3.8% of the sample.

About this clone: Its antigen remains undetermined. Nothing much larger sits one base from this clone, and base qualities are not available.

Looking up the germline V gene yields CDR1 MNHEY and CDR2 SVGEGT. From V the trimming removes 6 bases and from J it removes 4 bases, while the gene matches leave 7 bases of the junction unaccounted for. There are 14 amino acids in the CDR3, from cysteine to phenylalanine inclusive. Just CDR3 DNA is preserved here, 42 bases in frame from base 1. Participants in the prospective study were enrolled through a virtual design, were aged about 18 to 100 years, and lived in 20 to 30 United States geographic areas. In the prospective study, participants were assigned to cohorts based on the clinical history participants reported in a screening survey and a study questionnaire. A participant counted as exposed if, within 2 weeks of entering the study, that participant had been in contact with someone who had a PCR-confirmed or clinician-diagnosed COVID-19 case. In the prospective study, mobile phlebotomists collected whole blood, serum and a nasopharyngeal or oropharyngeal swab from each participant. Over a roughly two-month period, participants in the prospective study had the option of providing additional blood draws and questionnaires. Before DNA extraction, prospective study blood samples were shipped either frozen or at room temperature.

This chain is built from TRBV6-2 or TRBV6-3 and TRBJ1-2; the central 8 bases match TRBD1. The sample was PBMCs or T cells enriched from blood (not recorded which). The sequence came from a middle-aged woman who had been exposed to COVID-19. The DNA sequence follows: TGTGCCAGCAGCCCTGGACAGGGCCCCTATGGCTACACCTTC. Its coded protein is CASSPGQGPYGYTF.